This passage covers 14 T cell receptor beta chains from one sample sequenced in a study of CD8+CD57+ T cells in acquired aplastic anemia. Investigators profiled TCR beta VDJ and CDR3 from genomic DNA template. Each CDR3 protein gets one entry after TCRdb re-called the reads with MiXCR. The sample lists 120,000 or so distinct CDR3 sequences; over 30% were seen once. Before being chosen for sequencing, patients had shown CD8+CD57+ cell expansion by flow cytometry. Sequenced: sorted CD4+, CD8+, or CD8+CD57+ T cells (not recorded which) from PBMCs. The receptors stem from a human donor with aplastic anemia.

Turning to this clonotype: The germline gene is not matched at one end of the junction; a read error may be the cause. The J gene is TRBJ2-1, the V gene TRBV6-2 or TRBV6-3, with no clear D. Per germline, CDR1 MNHEY and CDR2 SVGEGT. The CDR3 covers 12 residues. Here the CDR3 DNA reads TGTGCCTGCAGTTCTCCTTACAATGAGCAGTTCTTC. Amino acid sequence: CACSSPYNEQFF.

The chain joins TRBV19 to TRBJ2-7; the match to TRBD1 covers 9 bases. The germline V gene encodes CDR1 LNHDA and CDR2 SQIVND (reference sequence). The CDR3 is 13 amino acids. J lost 3 bases, V lost 9 bases, and 6 bases had no gene match. CDR3: CASRQGGNYEQYV. CDR3 in DNA: TGTGCCAGCAGACAGGGGGGAAACTACGAGCAGTACGTC.

In this sample, this clonotype turned up many times. V and J are TRBV4-2 and TRBJ1-6; perhaps TRBD1 as D (5 bases). CDR3 length equals 18 residues. V lost 4 bases, J lost 0 bases, and 16 bases lay in between. Germline V gene data show CDR1 as LGHNA and CDR2 as YNFKEQ. CDR3 bases: TGTGCCAGCAGCCCGATTCACGACAGACTCTCCTATAATTCACCCCTCCACTTT. Translating gives CASSPIHDRLSYNSPLHF.

The chain combines TRBV7-2 with TRBJ2-1; D may correspond to TRBD1 or TRBD2 (6 bases each). Germline V gives CDR1 SGHTA, CDR2 FQGNSA. This CDR3 contains 13 residues. Trimming cost V 6 bases and J 8 bases, with 14 bases left between them. CDR3 loop: CASRSGGGDEQFF. CDR3 nucleotide sequence: TGTGCCAGCAGATCCGGGGGCGGCGATGAGCAGTTCTTC. Full variable domain (missing parts from reference TRBV7-2 and TRBJ2-1): GAGVSQSPSNKVTEKGKDVELRCDPISGHTALYWYRQSLGQGLEFLIYFQGNSAPDKSGLPSDRFSAERTGGSVSTLTIQRTQQEDSAVYLCASRSGGGDEQFFGPGTRLTVL.

The rearrangement joins TRBV19 to TRBJ2-7; 10 bases line up with TRBD2. CDR1 is LNHDA, CDR2 SQIVND, per germline (reference sequence). CDR3 length equals 15 residues. V lost 5 bases to trimming and J lost 2 bases; unmatched junction nucleotides: 6. CDR3 DNA: TGTGCCAGTAGTTCCCCTAGCGGGGGTACCTACGAGCAGTACTTC. Translating gives CASSSPSGGTYEQYF.

With regard to this clonotype: The missing conserved phenylalanine or tryptophan at the end of this CDR3 makes a read error likely. The V call is TRBV29-1, the J call TRBJ2-7; maybe TRBD1 (5 bases). Trimming took off 4 bases at V and 1 base at J, with 8 bases between the two ends. The CDR3 contains 12 residues. Germline loops: CDR1 SQVTM, CDR2 ANQGSEA. This CDR3 is CSVGQGSYEQYS. The CDR3 DNA reads as TGCAGCGTTGGCCAGGGATCCTACGAGCAGTACTCC.

The V and J genes are TRBV24-1 and TRBJ2-2, with D maybe TRBD1 (6 bases). The germline CDR1 and CDR2 sequences are KGHDR and SFDVKD. The CDR3 sequence is 14 residues long. V was cut by 4 bases and J by 1 base, with 6 bases left in between. For the CDR3, the DNA is TGTGCCACCAGTGAGACAGGGAACACCGGGGAGCTGTTTTTT. This encodes CATSETGNTGELFF.

A few counts support this clonotype. Possible read error: a much larger clone is one base away. This chain uses TRBV11-3 with TRBJ2-7; D remains unclear. CDR1 and CDR2 from the germline V gene are SGHNT and YENEEA. There are 13 residues in the CDR3. V lost 5 bases and J lost 2, with 10 bases in between. In DNA form, the CDR3 reads TGTGCCAGCAGCCAAAGCAGCGCCTACGAGCAGTACTTC. It encodes CASSQSSAYEQYF.

This clonotype was counted ten times or more. This rearrangement joins TRBV5-5 to TRBJ1-2, with 11 bases matching TRBD1. V was clipped by 4 bases and J by 8 bases; unmatched bases: 7. Germline V CDR1 and CDR2: SGHKS, YYEKEE (reference sequence). CDR3 length: 14 amino acids. CDR3 region: CASSVGQGGGGYTF. DNA of the CDR3: TGTGCCAGCAGCGTGGGACAGGGGGGTGGCGGCTACACCTTC.

This clonotype was counted at least ten times. V and J are TRBV6-1 and TRBJ1-5; tentatively, D is TRBD1 (5 bases). The V end lost 8 bases, the J end lost 4 bases, and 12 bases lay between the germline ends. The CDR3 totals 13 residues. CDR1 is MNHNS, CDR2 SASEGT, per germline. In nucleotides, the CDR3 is TGTGCCAGCTCCCAGGCAGGGAATCAGCCCCAGCATTTT. This translates into CASSQAGNQPQHF.

In this sample, this clonotype turned up a few times. Since a much larger clone is just one base distant, this may be a read error. The chain joins TRBV6-5 to TRBJ1-6; D remains unclear. This CDR3 has 12 residues. The germline CDR1 and CDR2 sequences are MNHEY and SVGAGI. The CDR3 nucleotides read TGTGCCAGCAATTCGAAGGATTCACCCCTCCGCTTT. It is translated as CASNSKDSPLRF.

This clonotype turned up a few times. A much larger clone sits a single nucleotide away, making a read error possible. This rearrangement joins TRBV5-1 to TRBJ1-3, with D unresolved. The germline gives CDR1 SGHRS, CDR2 YFSETQ. The length of the CDR3 is 15 residues. Here the CDR3 DNA reads TGCGCCAGCAGCTTGGACCGACTCTCTGGAAACACCGTATATTTT. This codes for CASSLDRLSGNTVYF.

The chain is built from TRBV6-5 and TRBJ1-1; possibly TRBD1 for D (6 bases). This CDR3 has 14 residues. Germline values: CDR1 MNHEY, CDR2 SVGAGI. V shed 3 bases and J shed 5 bases, with 13 bases lying between them. The CDR3 loop is CASSYSRGWTEAFF. The CDR3 DNA reads TGTGCCAGCAGTTATTCCAGGGGTTGGACTGAAGCTTTCTTT.

This clonotype was found many times. This chain links TRBV6-5 with TRBJ2-1, with 8 bases aligning to TRBD1. CDR1 and CDR2 from the germline V gene are MNHEY and SVGAGI. The CDR3 length is 15 residues. V was clipped by 4 bases and J by 8 bases; unmatched bases: 10. CDR3 amino acids: CASSFLRQGWDEQFF. DNA of the CDR3: TGTGCCAGCAGTTTTCTCCGACAGGGGTGGGATGAGCAGTTCTTC.